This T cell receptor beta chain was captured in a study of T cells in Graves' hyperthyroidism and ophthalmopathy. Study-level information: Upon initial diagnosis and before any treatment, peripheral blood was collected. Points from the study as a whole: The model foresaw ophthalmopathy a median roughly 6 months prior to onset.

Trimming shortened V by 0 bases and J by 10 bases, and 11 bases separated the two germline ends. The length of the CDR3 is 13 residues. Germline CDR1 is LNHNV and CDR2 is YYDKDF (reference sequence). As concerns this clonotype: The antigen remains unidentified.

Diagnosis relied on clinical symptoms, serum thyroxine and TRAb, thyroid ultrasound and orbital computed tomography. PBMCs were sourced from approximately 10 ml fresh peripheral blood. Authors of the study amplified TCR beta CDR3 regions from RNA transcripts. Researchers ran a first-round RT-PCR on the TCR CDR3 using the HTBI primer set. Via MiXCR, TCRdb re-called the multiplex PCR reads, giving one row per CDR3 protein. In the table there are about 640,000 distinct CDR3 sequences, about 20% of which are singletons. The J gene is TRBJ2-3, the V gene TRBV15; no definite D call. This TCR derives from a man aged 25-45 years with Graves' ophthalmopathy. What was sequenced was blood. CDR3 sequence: CATSRDSESSQYF. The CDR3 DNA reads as TGTGCCACCAGCAGAGACTCGGAGAGTTCGCAGTATTTT. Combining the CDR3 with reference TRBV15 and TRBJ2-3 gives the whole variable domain DAMVIQNPRYQVTQFGKPVTLSCSQTLNHNVMYWYQQKSSQAPKLLFHYYDKDFNNEADTPDNFQSRRPNTSFCFLDIRSPGLGDTAMYLCATSRDSESSQYFGPGTRLTVL.